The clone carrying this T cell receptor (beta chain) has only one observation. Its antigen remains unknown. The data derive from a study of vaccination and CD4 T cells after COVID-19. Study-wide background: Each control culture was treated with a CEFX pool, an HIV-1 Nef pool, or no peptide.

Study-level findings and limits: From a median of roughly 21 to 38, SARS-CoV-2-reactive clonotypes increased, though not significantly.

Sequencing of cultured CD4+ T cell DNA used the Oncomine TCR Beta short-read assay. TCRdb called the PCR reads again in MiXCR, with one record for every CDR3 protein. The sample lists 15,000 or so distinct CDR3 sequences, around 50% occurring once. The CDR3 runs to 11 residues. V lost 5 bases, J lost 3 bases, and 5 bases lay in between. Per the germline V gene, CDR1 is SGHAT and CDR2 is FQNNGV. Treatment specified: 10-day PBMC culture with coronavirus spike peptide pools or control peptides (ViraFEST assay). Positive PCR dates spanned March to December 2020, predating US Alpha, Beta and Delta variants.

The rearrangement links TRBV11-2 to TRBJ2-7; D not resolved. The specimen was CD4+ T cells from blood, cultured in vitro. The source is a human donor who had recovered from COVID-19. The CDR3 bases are TGTGCCAGCAGCGCCATCTACGAGCAGTACTTC. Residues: CASSAIYEQYF.